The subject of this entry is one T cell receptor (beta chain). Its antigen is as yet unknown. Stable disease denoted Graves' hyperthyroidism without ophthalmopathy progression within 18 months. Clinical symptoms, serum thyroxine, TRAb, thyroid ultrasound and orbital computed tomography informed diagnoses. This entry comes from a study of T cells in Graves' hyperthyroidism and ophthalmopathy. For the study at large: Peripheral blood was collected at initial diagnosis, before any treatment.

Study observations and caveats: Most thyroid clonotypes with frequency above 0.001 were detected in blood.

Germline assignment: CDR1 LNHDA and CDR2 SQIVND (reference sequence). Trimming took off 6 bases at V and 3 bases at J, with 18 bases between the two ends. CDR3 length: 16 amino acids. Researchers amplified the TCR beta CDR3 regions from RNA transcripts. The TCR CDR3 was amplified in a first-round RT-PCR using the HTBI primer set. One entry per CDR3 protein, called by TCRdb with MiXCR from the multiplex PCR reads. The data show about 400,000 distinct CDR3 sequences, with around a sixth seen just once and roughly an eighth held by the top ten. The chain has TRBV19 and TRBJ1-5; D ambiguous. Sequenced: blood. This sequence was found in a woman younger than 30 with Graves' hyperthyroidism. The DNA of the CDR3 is TGTGCCAGTAGATCTCCCGGACGGGGTAACAATCAGCCCCAGCATTTT. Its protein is CASRSPGRGNNQPQHF.